In this sample, the clone carrying this T cell receptor beta chain turned up many times. This sample was included in a study of T-cell reconstitution after alpha-beta-depleted transplantation in children. Molecular barcoding with unique molecular identifiers was used for the TCRbeta library. TCRdb analysed the PCR reads with MiXCR anew, one entry per CDR3 protein. The sample holds some 200,000 distinct CDR3 sequences, 13% to 15% seen once. Trimming shortened V by 1 base and J by 6 bases, and 15 bases separated the two germline ends. The CDR3 sequence is 15 residues long. Germline CDR1 DFQATT, CDR2 SNEGSKA (reference sequence).

Material: PBMCs from the stem cell graft donor, obtained from the stem cell graft. This chain joins TRBV20-1 and TRBJ1-4; D possibly corresponds to TRBD1 (6 bases). The sequence came from a human donor who donated a stem cell graft to a child with acute lymphoblastic leukemia. The CDR3 nucleotides read TGCAGTGCTAGAGGCAGGCCGGGGGCCGATGAAAAACTGTTTTTT. Translating it yields CSARGRPGADEKLFF.